The 7 T cell receptor beta chains below all came from one sample that was sequenced in a study of T-cell reconstitution after alpha-beta-depleted transplantation in children (dated by TCRdb to about 2016). The library was prepared using PCR. Sequenced using an Illumina HiSeq 2500. Molecular barcoding was employed in the preparation of TCR libraries, with unique molecular identifiers being used to normalize TCRbeta repertoire quantification. TCRdb reworked the public reads: Q25 trimming with fastp, MiXCR clone assembly, productive beta chains retained. Entries that share a CDR3 protein sequence are merged under the most common genes and DNA. The sample records some 500,000 distinct CDR3 sequences, over 25% of which are singletons. The biggest ten clones account for around 2.5% of the sample. This material consisted of PBMCs from the stem cell graft donor, taken from the stem cell graft. These receptors came from a human donor who donated a stem cell graft to a child with aplastic anemia.

CDR3 sequence: CSAREETGAQEPQHF. CDR3 in DNA: TGCAGTGCTAGAGAGGAGACAGGGGCCCAAGAACCCCAGCATTTT. This sequence joins TRBV20-1 and TRBJ1-5; 8 bases agree with TRBD1. Trimming took 0 bases from V and 10 from J; bases not matched to a gene: 11. This CDR3 spans 15 amino acids. Germline values: CDR1 DFQATT, CDR2 SNEGSKA (reference sequence).

V is TRBV19 and J is TRBJ1-1, with D maybe TRBD1 (5 bases). Germline CDR1 LNHDA, CDR2 SQIVND (reference sequence). The CDR3 loop spans 16 amino acids. V dropped 5 bases and J dropped 4 bases, with 20 bases sitting between them. For the CDR3, the DNA is TGTGCCAGTAGTGTTAGGGGTTCTGGCGAGGGCACTGAAGCTTTCTTT. Protein sequence: CASSVRGSGEGTEAFF.

The sample holds a few counts of this clonotype. The V gene is TRBV3-1, the J gene TRBJ1-4; the D gene is possibly TRBD1 (5 bases). Germline lookup yields CDR1 LGHDT and CDR2 YNNKEL (reference sequence). The CDR3 is 15 amino acids. Trimming took 1 base from V and 5 from J, leaving 11 bases between them. The CDR3 spells CASSQAGRVNEKLFF. In DNA, the CDR3 is TGTGCCAGCAGCCAAGCTGGCAGGGTGAATGAAAAACTGTTTTTT.

The genes are TRBV7-9 and TRBJ1-2, with D possibly being TRBD1 (6 bases). V shed 10 bases and J shed 9 bases, with 12 bases lying between them. CDR3 length: 10 amino acids. Germline V gene data show CDR1 as SEHNR and CDR2 as FQNEAQ (reference sequence). The CDR3 sequence is CAISGQSYTF. In DNA form, the CDR3 reads TGTGCCATTTCCGGACAGAGCTACACCTTC.

This clonotype was seen more than once but under ten times. The V gene is TRBV12-3 or TRBV12-4, the J gene TRBJ1-5; TRBD1 is a possible D gene (5 bases). This CDR3 contains 14 residues. V was cut by 5 bases and J by 6 bases, with 14 bases left in between. Written as DNA, the CDR3 is TGTGCCAGCAGTCGCGACAGCGACGGTCAGCCCCAGCATTTT. Protein sequence: CASSRDSDGQPQHF.

The CDR3 DNA reads as TGTGCCAGCAGTGGGGAATCATGGACGGGGGGAAAACTGTTTTTT. It yields the protein CASSGESWTGGKLFF. This sequence joins TRBV12-3 or TRBV12-4 and TRBJ1-4; tentatively, D is TRBD1 (5 bases). CDR3 length: 15 amino acids. The V end lost 5 bases, the J end lost 10 bases, and 20 bases lay between the germline ends.

The chain combines TRBV5-1 with TRBJ2-5; unclear D gene. The CDR3 loop spans 15 amino acids. Germline CDR1 reads SGHRS; CDR2 reads YFSETQ. V shed 7 bases and J shed 5 bases, with 21 bases lying between them. CDR3 protein: CASGFPDRFAETQYF. The CDR3 DNA reads TGCGCCAGCGGTTTCCCAGATCGGTTTGCGGAGACCCAGTACTTC.